Listed here is a single TCR beta chain. What it binds is unknown. PCR involved 60 Vbeta and 13 Jbeta primers. Assay: immunoSEQ multiplex PCR; the TCRdb copy retains only in-frame clones and omits some. The sample records 150,000 to 200,000 clones, 75% to 85% being singletons. This entry belongs to a study of cytomegalovirus exposure and HLA in healthy donors. Study-level background: Around 80 million unique TCRs from HLA-typed donors were held in an early data release. Study results and caveats: Sequencing depth roughly uniform across donors was assumed in presence/absence analyses. A few of the chains that were CMV-associated were confirmed in vitro to be specific for CMV antigens.

After removal of 2 bases from V and 10 bases from J, the junction contained 3 bases not matched to a gene. The V gene's germline CDR1 is MNHEY and CDR2 SMNVEV (reference sequence). The CDR3 runs 13 residues. The sequencing input was PBMCs. V gene TRBV27 combines with J gene TRBJ2-4; 9 bases align to TRBD1. The TCR sequence derives from a woman between 25 and 40 years old in good health and CMV-seropositive. Here the CDR3 reads CASSLTGGWIQYF. DNA of the CDR3: TGTGCCAGCAGTTTAACAGGGGGCTGGATTCAGTACTTC.